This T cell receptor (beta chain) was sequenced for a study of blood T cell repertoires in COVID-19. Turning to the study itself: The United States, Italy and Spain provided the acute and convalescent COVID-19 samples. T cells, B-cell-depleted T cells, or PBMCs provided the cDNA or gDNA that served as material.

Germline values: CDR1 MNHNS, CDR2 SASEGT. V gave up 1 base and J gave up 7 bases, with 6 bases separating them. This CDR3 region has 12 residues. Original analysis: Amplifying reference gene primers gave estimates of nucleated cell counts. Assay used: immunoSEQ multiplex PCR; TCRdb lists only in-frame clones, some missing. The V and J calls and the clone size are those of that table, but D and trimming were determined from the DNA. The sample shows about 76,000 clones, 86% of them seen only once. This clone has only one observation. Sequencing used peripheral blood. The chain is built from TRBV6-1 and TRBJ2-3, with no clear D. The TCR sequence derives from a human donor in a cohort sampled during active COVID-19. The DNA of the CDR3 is TGTGCCAGCAGTGAAGGAGTAAATACGCAGTATTTT. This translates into CASSEGVNTQYF.